This T cell receptor (beta chain) was identified during a study of post-analysis software for immune sequencing data. Study-level points and caveats: The study found significantly lower normalized Chao1 diversity in multiple sclerosis patients than in controls. TRBV segments more frequent in patients than in controls numbered about 5 and included TRBV5-6, TRBV5-1 and TRBV20-1. Samples from one preparation batch, clustered by F measure, grouped strongly together.

This clonotype has only a few counts. The target antigen is unknown. Prepared TCR beta cDNA libraries contained unique molecular identifiers. T cells numbering roughly 1 to 10 million yielded about 500,000 cDNA molecules. TCRdb processed the PCR reads anew with MiXCR; each CDR3 protein has one entry. The data hold approximately 730,000 distinct CDR3 sequences, with 30% observed a single time. V shed 1 base and J shed 4 bases, with 5 bases lying between them. CDR1 is PRHDT, CDR2 FYEKMQ, per germline (reference sequence). CDR3 length: 13 residues. The rearrangement links TRBV13 to TRBJ1-5; no reliable D call. The TCR comes from a girl between 10 and 17 years old with multiple sclerosis. Sequencing input: blood. CDR3 sequence reads: CASSLERNQPQHF. The CDR3 DNA reads TGTGCCAGCAGCTTAGAGCGGAATCAGCCCCAGCATTTT. The full variable domain, completed using reference TRBV13 and TRBJ1-5, is AAGVIQSPRHLIKEKRETATLKCYPIPRHDTVYWYQQGPGQDPQFLISFYEKMQSDKGSIPDRFSAQQFSDYHSELNMSSLELGDSALYFCASSLERNQPQHFGDGTRLSIL.